A selection of T cell receptor beta chains follows, all from one sample in a study of blood T cell repertoires in COVID-19. The method was immunoSEQ multiplex PCR; TCRdb's version includes in-frame clones alone and lacks a portion of them. The sample contains more than 350,000 clones, roughly 90% of which appear only once. The sample was peripheral blood. The receptors were sampled from a woman in her 30s with COVID-19, enrolled during active disease. CDR3s include the opening cysteine and the closing phenylalanine or tryptophan. The D gene is left open where the match is weak. Clone size is not always given. Where it is, it says once, few, many or a class for expanded clones.

D | size | J | V | CDR3 | DNA
NA | NA | TRBJ1-6 | TRBV9 | CASSVEPGRNSPLHF | TGTGCCAGCAGCGTAGAACCGGGTAGGAATTCACCCCTCCACTTT
NA | NA | TRBJ2-3 | TRBV6-2/TRBV6-3 | CASSSHEVHTQYF | TGTGCCAGCAGTTCCCATGAGGTGCATACGCAGTATTTT
TRBD2 | NA | TRBJ2-3 | TRBV18 | CASSPSGTSGPDTQYF | TGTGCCAGCTCACCATCCGGGACTAGCGGACCAGATACGCAGTATTTT
TRBD1 | NA | TRBJ1-1 | TRBV5-4 | CASSSKSYRDRGVTTEAFF | TGTGCCAGCAGCTCTAAATCGTACCGGGACAGGGGGGTGACGACTGAAGCTTTCTTT
TRBD1 | NA | TRBJ1-2 | TRBV6-6 | CAATGGVGYTF | TGTGCCGCAACAGGGGGCGTTGGCTACACCTTC
TRBD2 | NA | TRBJ2-3 | TRBV30 | CAWGPLGSGGTDTQYF | TGTGCCTGGGGTCCCTTGGGTAGCGGGGGCACAGATACGCAGTATTTT
NA | NA | TRBJ2-1 | TRBV6-6 | CASSLKSRFRGSSYNEQFF | TGTGCCAGCAGTCTAAAAAGCCGGTTCCGGGGGAGCTCCTACAATGAGCAGTTCTTC
TRBD2 | NA | TRBJ2-3 | TRBV7-2 | CASSASGGAGRTDTQYF | TGTGCCAGCAGCGCGAGCGGGGGGGCCGGTCGCACAGATACGCAGTATTTT
NA | NA | TRBJ1-1 | TRBV10-2 | CASSAGSEAFF | TGCGCCAGCAGTGCGGGATCTGAAGCTTTCTTT
NA | NA | TRBJ2-3 | TRBV19 | CASSKLAPTDTQYF | TGTGCCAGTAGTAAACTAGCACCCACAGATACGCAGTATTTT
NA | NA | TRBJ2-1 | TRBV11-3 | CASSGLLVHEQFF | TGTGCCAGCAGTGGACTACTGGTCCATGAGCAGTTCTTC
NA | NA | TRBJ1-1 | TRBV7-9 | CASSLVENTEAFF | TGTGCCAGCAGCTTAGTAGAGAACACTGAAGCTTTCTTT
TRBD2 | NA | TRBJ2-5 | TRBV11-3 | CASSLGLAVHQETQYF | TGTGCCAGCAGCTTAGGGCTAGCGGTACACCAAGAGACCCAGTACTTC
TRBD2 | NA | TRBJ2-5 | TRBV5-1 | CASSTTIGLAGGPLRETQYF | TGCGCCAGCAGCACGACGATTGGACTAGCGGGGGGCCCCTTGAGGGAGACCCAGTACTTC
TRBD1 | once | TRBJ2-3 | TRBV18 | CASSVVGTGDDTQYF | TGTGCCAGCTCAGTGGTGGGGACAGGGGATGATACGCAGTATTTT
NA | NA | TRBJ2-5 | TRBV2 | CASSVGQQETQYF | TGTGCCAGCAGTGTCGGACAGCAAGAGACCCAGTACTTC
NA | NA | TRBJ2-3 | TRBV24-1 | CATSGTGSFADTQYF | TGTGCCACCAGTGGTACAGGGTCTTTCGCAGATACGCAGTATTTT
TRBD1 | NA | TRBJ2-3 | TRBV3-1/TRBV3-2 | CASSPWDRGSDTQYF | TGTGCCAGCAGCCCCTGGGACAGGGGATCGGATACGCAGTATTTT
NA | NA | TRBJ2-2 | TRBV24-1 | CATSDGQRRDTGELFF | TGTGCCACCAGTGATGGGCAGCGGCGGGACACCGGGGAGCTGTTTTTT
TRBD1 | NA | TRBJ2-1 | TRBV19 | CASSAVLTGGLEQFF | TGTGCCAGTAGTGCCGTCCTTACAGGGGGACTCGAGCAGTTCTTC
NA | once | TRBJ1-4 | TRBV19 | CASTPTGPYEKLFF | TGTGCCAGTACTCCGACAGGCCCCTATGAAAAACTGTTTTTT
TRBD2 | NA | TRBJ2-7 | TRBV7-2 | CASSSLAGPYEQYF | TGTGCCAGCAGCTCACTAGCGGGGCCCTACGAGCAGTACTTC
NA | once | TRBJ2-3 | TRBV5-1 | CASSLNLDTDTQYF | TGCGCCAGCAGCTTAAATCTAGACACAGATACGCAGTATTTT
NA | NA | TRBJ2-3 | TRBV4-1 | CASSQMASAALPRTDTQYF | TGCGCCAGCAGCCAAATGGCTAGCGCCGCTCTCCCGAGGACAGATACGCAGTATTTT
NA | once | TRBJ2-3 | TRBV27 | CASSPTTGPRSTDTQYF | TGTGCCAGCAGTCCGACAACAGGGCCTCGAAGCACAGATACGCAGTATTTT
TRBD2 | NA | TRBJ2-2 | TRBV14 | CASSQFLTSGSLTGELFF | TGTGCCAGCAGCCAATTTTTGACTAGCGGGAGCCTCACCGGGGAGCTGTTTTTT
NA | NA | TRBJ1-6 | TRBV6-5 | CASHNRVPSPLHF | TGTGCCAGCCATAACAGGGTACCCTCACCCCTCCACTTT
NA | NA | TRBJ1-6 | TRBV6-2/TRBV6-3 | CASSYSSGYNSPLHF | TGTGCCAGCAGTTACTCGTCAGGGTACAATTCACCCCTCCACTTT
TRBD1 | NA | TRBJ1-3 | TRBV5-6 | CASSLWDSSSGNTIYF | TGTGCCAGCAGCTTGTGGGACAGCAGCTCTGGAAACACCATATATTTT
NA | NA | TRBJ2-1 | TRBV6-5 | CASSPSSTGYNEQFF | TGTGCCAGCAGCCCCTCCTCAACAGGCTACAATGAGCAGTTCTTC
TRBD1 | NA | TRBJ1-5 | TRBV5-1 | CASSRQGDSNQPQHF | TGCGCCAGCAGCCGGCAGGGGGACAGCAATCAGCCCCAGCATTTT
TRBD2 | NA | TRBJ2-3 | TRBV5-6 | CASSLRGLAGDTQYF | TGTGCCAGCAGCTTGAGAGGACTAGCGGGAGATACGCAGTATTTT